This is a list of T cell receptor beta chains from one sample in a study of Ad26.COV2.S vaccination and SARS-CoV-2 variants. Repertoires were generated with immunoSEQ multiplex PCR, while TCRdb's copy carries only in-frame clones and drops some. The sample has about 350,000 clones, 70% to 90% seen once. Sequencing used peripheral blood, obtained in a trial of Ad26.COV2.S vaccine versus placebo. These receptors were taken from a person aged 18-60 years who received the Ad26.COV2.S COVID-19 vaccine or a placebo. Both conserved end residues are part of each CDR3. A D gene is named only where the DNA matches it firmly. Some rows mark clone size as missing; the rest say once, few, many or name a class of expanded clone.

NA	TRBJ2-7	TRBV5-4	TRBD1	TGTGCCAGCAGCGGACCGACAGGGGGAAGTTACGAGCAGTACTTC	CASSGPTGGSYEQYF
NA	TRBJ2-5	TRBV19	NA	TGTGCCAGTACCCCGGACGGGTTCGGGGGAGAGACCCAGTACTTC	CASTPDGFGGETQYF
NA	TRBJ2-7	TRBV5-6	NA	TGTGCCAGCAGCTTTCGAGTTAGCGTCCCCGACTACGAGCAGTACTTC	CASSFRVSVPDYEQYF
NA	TRBJ2-7	TRBV21-1	NA	TGTGCCAGCAGCATTTCCTCGGATAGGGCCAGGAGCTACGAGCAGTACTTC	CASSISSDRARSYEQYF
many	TRBJ2-1	TRBV10-1	NA	TGCGCCAGCAGTGCGGGGCCCGAACAGTTCTTC	CASSAGPEQFF
NA	TRBJ2-7	TRBV4-2	NA	TGTGCCAGCGGGACCGGGGGTGGGTACGAGCAGTACTTC	CASGTGGGYEQYF
NA	TRBJ2-4	TRBV7-8	TRBD1	TGTGCCAGCAGCTTACGGGCCCGGGACAGAGACCGAGTAGCCAAAAACATTCAGTACTTC	CASSLRARDRDRVAKNIQYF
NA	TRBJ1-1	TRBV7-2	NA	TGTGCCAGCACGTTTGGGGGGGGGTTCACTGAAGCTTTCTTT	CASTFGGGFTEAFF
NA	TRBJ2-3	TRBV28	NA	TGTGCCAGCAGTTTACTCCTCTTATGGGAGGCGGGCACAGATACGCAGTATTTT	CASSLLLLWEAGTDTQYF
few	TRBJ2-5	TRBV5-8	NA	TGTGCCAGCAGCCCGGGGCGGAGTCGCAAGGGTGAGACCCAGTACTTC	CASSPGRSRKGETQYF
NA	TRBJ2-1	TRBV7-2	TRBD2	TGTGCCAGCAGCTTAGCAAGTTCTAGCGGGGGGTCCTACAATGAGCAGTTCTTC	CASSLASSSGGSYNEQFF
NA	TRBJ2-7	TRBV5-4	NA	TGTGCCAGCAGCTTGGGGGGAGGCTACGAGCAGTACTTC	CASSLGGGYEQYF
NA	TRBJ1-1	TRBV6-2/TRBV6-3	TRBD1	TGTGCCAGCAGCAACAGGGGTCTGAACACTGAAGCTTTCTTT	CASSNRGLNTEAFF
once	TRBJ2-7	TRBV5-1	TRBD2	TGCGCCAGCAAAGCGGGAGGGCCCAACGAGCAGTACTTC	CASKAGGPNEQYF
NA	TRBJ2-5	TRBV6-5	NA	TGTGCCAGCAGTACTACAGGGGAGACCCAGTACTTC	CASSTTGETQYF
once	TRBJ2-1	TRBV6-6	TRBD2	TGTGCCAGCATTCGAGGACTAGCGGGGTCCTCCTACAATGAGCAGTTCTTC	CASIRGLAGSSYNEQFF